The entry below describes one TCR beta chain. Its antigen is not identified. Clones were read by immunoSEQ multiplex PCR, and TCRdb kept only the in-frame ones, dropping some. The profile shows some 420,000 clones, over 75% of them singletons. These data belong to a study of Ad26.COV2.S vaccination and SARS-CoV-2 variants. Overall study: This donor came from the COV1001 trial of Ad26.COV2.S. The vaccine Ad26.COV2.S was put into the muscle once, or twice with 56 days between. General study results and limits: Whether participants received vaccine or placebo, their non-spike TCR breadth was similar.

V lost 4 bases and J 7 bases, leaving 9 bases between the germline ends. CDR1 is SGHAT, CDR2 FQNNGV, per germline. CDR3 length: 12 residues. The sample's treatment: some 20 received Ad26.COV2.S at low or high dose, single or two shots; 5 received placebo; per-sample allocation not given. Day 63 following the first vaccine or placebo injection was when the samples were taken. The input for sequencing was peripheral blood, taken in a trial of Ad26.COV2.S vaccine versus placebo. This clonotype originated in a person aged 18-60 years who received the Ad26.COV2.S COVID-19 vaccine or a placebo. This chain joins TRBV11-2 and TRBJ2-3; D uncertain. The CDR3 here is CASSYTWHTQYF. The DNA for the CDR3 is TGTGCCAGCAGCTACACTTGGCATACGCAGTATTTT.